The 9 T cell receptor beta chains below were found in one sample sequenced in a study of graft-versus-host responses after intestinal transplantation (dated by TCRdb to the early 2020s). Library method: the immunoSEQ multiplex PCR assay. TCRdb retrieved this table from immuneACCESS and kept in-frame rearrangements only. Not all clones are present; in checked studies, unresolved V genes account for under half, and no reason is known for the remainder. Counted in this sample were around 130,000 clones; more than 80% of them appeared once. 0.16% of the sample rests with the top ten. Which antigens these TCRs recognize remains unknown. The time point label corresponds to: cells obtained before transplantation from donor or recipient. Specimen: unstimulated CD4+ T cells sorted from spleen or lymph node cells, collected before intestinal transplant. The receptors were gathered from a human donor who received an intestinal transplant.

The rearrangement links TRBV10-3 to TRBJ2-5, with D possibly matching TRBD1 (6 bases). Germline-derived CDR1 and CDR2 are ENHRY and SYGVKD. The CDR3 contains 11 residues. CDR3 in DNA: TGTGCAACAGGGTCCCAAGAGACCCAGTACTTC. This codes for CATGSQETQYF.

The CDR3 loop is CATPGRNYGYTF. In DNA, the CDR3 is TGTGCCACCCCCGGACGGAACTATGGCTACACCTTC. This chain connects TRBV2 to TRBJ1-2; D is undetermined. Looked up from germline, CDR1 is SNHLY and CDR2 is FYNNEI. The CDR3 runs 12 residues. V gave up 10 bases and J gave up 2 bases, with 11 bases separating them.

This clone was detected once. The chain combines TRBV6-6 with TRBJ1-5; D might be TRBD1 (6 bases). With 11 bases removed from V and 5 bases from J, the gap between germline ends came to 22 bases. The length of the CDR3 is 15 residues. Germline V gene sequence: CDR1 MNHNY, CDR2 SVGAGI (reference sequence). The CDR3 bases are TGTGCCCGTAAAACAGGGCTGGCAGGAGATCAGCCCCAGCATTTT. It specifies CARKTGLAGDQPQHF.

Here the CDR3 DNA reads TGTGCCAGTAGAGCGCAGGGACTCTCCTTCTACGAGCAGTACTTC. Translation gives CASRAQGLSFYEQYF. The chain is built from TRBV19 and TRBJ2-7; possible D gene TRBD2, 6 bases. The CDR3 has 15 residues. The V gene lost 6 bases and the J gene lost 3 bases, with 18 bases spanning the gap. The V gene's germline CDR1 is LNHDA and CDR2 SQIVND (reference sequence). The whole variable domain, remainder taken from reference TRBV19 and TRBJ2-7, is DGGITQSPKYLFRKEGQNVTLSCEQNLNHDAMYWYRQDPGQGLRLIYYSQIVNDFQKGDIAEGYSVSREKKESFPLTVTSAQKNPTAFYLCASRAQGLSFYEQYFGPGTRLTVT.

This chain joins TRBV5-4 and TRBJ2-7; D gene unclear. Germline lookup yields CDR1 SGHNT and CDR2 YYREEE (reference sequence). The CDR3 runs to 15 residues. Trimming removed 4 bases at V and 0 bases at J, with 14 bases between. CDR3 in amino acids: CASSQDLVSSYEQYF. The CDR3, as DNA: TGTGCCAGCAGCCAAGATCTGGTGAGCTCCTACGAGCAGTACTTC.

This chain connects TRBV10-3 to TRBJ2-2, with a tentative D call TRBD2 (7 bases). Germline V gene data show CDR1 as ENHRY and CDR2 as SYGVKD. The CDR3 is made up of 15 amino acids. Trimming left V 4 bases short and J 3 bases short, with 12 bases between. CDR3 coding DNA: TGTGCCATCAGTGGGGGGGGCAGTGACACCGGGGAGCTGTTTTTT. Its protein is CAISGGGSDTGELFF.

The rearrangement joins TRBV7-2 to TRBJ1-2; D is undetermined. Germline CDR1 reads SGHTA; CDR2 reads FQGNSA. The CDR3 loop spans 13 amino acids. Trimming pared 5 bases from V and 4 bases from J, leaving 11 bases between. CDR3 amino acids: CASSPMSGYGYTF. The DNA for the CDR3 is TGTGCCAGCAGCCCAATGTCGGGCTATGGCTACACCTTC.

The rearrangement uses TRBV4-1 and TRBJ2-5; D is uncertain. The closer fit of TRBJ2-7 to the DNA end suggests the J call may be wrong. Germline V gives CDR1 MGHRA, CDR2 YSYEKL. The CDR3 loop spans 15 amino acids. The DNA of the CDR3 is TGCGCCAGCAGCCAATCTGCGCAGACCTCCTACGAGCAGTACTTC. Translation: CASSQSAQTSYEQYF.

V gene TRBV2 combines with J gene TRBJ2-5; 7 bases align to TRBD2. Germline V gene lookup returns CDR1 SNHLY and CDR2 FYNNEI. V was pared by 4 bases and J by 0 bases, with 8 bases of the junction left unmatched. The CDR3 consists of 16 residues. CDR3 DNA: TGTGCCAGCAGTGGGGAGACTAGCCCACACCAAGAGACCCAGTACTTC. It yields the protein CASSGETSPHQETQYF.